This record concerns one T cell receptor (beta chain) sequence. Its specificity is unknown. The data derive from a study of cytomegalovirus exposure and HLA in healthy donors. Looking at the study overall: Clustering assigned about 76% of the 350 to 400 genotyped donors to the Caucasian-associated ancestry cluster. Study-level findings and limits: It was reported in a later analysis that an Asian-associated ancestry cluster showed fewer N-insertions than the roughly 670-donor mean.

J gave up 3 bases and V 0 bases, and 7 bases lay outside the gene matches. This CDR3 contains 17 residues. Germline V gene sequence: CDR1 LGHNA, CDR2 YNFKEQ. Use of 60 Vbeta and 13 Jbeta primers characterized the PCR. The assay was immunoSEQ multiplex PCR, and TCRdb's table has in-frame clones only and misses some. The table lists fewer than 200,000 clones, about 9.4% of them singletons, with 1% to 1.5% in the top ten. The sequenced sample consisted of PBMCs. This TCR was recovered from a woman aged 30 to 39 in good health and CMV-seropositive. The rearrangement links TRBV4-2 to TRBJ2-7; TRBD1 matches at 11 bases. The DNA of the CDR3 is TGTGCCAGCAGCCAAGATGCGGGGGGACAGGGGGACTACGAGCAGTACTTC. Its protein is CASSQDAGGQGDYEQYF.